The clone carrying this T cell receptor beta chain rates as medium-sized. These data are taken from a study of tumor-infiltrating lymphocytes in oesophageal squamous cell carcinoma. Trimming cost V 6 bases and J 0 bases, with 6 bases left between them. Germline CDR1 and CDR2: MNHEY and SMNVEV (reference sequence). The CDR3 sequence is 13 residues long. TCRdb fed the PCR reads into MiXCR, producing one record per CDR3 protein. The table records fewer than 15,000 distinct CDR3 sequences, about half of them present only once. The sequenced sample consisted of blood. The TCR sequence derives from a female donor with esophageal squamous cell carcinoma. The rearrangement joins TRBV27 to TRBJ1-5, with D unresolved. CDR3 in DNA: TGTGCCAGCAGACAGTATAGCAATCAGCCCCAGCATTTT. Translation gives CASRQYSNQPQHF.